Listed here are 5 T cell receptor beta chains from one sample, sequenced in a study of T cell responses to AZD1222 COVID-19 vaccine. Produced via immunoSEQ multiplex PCR; TCRdb's table is partial and in-frame only. The sample has more than 150,000 clones; around nine tenths are singletons. Sequencing used peripheral blood, obtained on day 0 of AZD1222 vaccination. These receptors all stem from an adult in good health.

V is TRBV30 and J is TRBJ1-3; a weak D match, TRBD1 (5 bases). Trimming pared 0 bases from V and 6 bases from J, leaving 9 bases between. Looked up from germline, CDR1 is GTSNPN and CDR2 is SVGIG (reference sequence). The CDR3 runs 13 residues. The CDR3 region has the DNA TGTGCCTGGAGTGTGAGCAGGGAAAACACCATATATTTT. Protein: CAWSVSRENTIYF.

On this clone itself: The sample holds other DNA sequences that translate to the same CDR3. This chain joins TRBV9 and TRBJ1-2; 7 bases agree with TRBD1. The junction had 2 bases not matched to a gene; V was cut back by 2 bases and J by 4 bases. The germline gives CDR1 SGDLS, CDR2 YYNGEE. This CDR3 has 13 residues. The CDR3 region is CASSVAGGYGYTF. The CDR3 DNA is TGTGCCAGCAGCGTCGCAGGGGGCTATGGCTACACCTTC.

The chain combines TRBV24-1 with TRBJ1-2, with D possibly being TRBD1 (5 bases). Trimming took 4 bases from V and 8 from J, leaving 16 bases between them. CDR3 length equals 14 residues. Germline V lookup: CDR1 KGHDR, CDR2 SFDVKD. The CDR3 is CATSDPGPTRGYTF. CDR3 bases: TGTGCCACCAGTGACCCGGGACCCACAAGAGGCTACACCTTC.

The chain recombines TRBV7-8 with TRBJ2-1; possibly TRBD2 for D (5 bases). This CDR3 contains 14 residues. Trimming removed 1 base at V and 6 bases at J, with 10 bases between. CDR1 SGHVS and CDR2 FQNEAQ come from the germline V gene. The CDR3 region is CASSLGRRANEQFF. CDR3 DNA sequence: TGTGCCAGCAGCTTAGGTCGGCGGGCCAATGAGCAGTTCTTC. Full variable domain (rest looked up from reference TRBV7-8 and TRBJ2-1): GAGVSQSPRYKVAKRGQDVALRCDPISGHVSLFWYQQALGQGPEFLTYFQNEAQLDKSGLPSDRFFAERPEGSVSTLKIQRTQQEDSAVYLCASSLGRRANEQFFGPGTRLTVL.

The chain employs TRBV27 and TRBJ2-1, with D maybe TRBD2 (5 bases). From germline, CDR1 is MNHEY and CDR2 SMNVEV (reference sequence). The V gene lost 4 bases and the J gene lost 5 bases, with 15 bases spanning the gap. The CDR3 extends over 15 amino acids. The CDR3 coding sequence is TGTGCCAGCAGTTCCGGGTGGCGGGTGAACAATGAGCAGTTCTTC. It encodes CASSSGWRVNNEQFF.